This T cell receptor (beta chain) is from a study of blood T cells in healthy people across ages. Turning to this clonotype: Its antigen is undetermined.

Alongside a J-beta primer mix, a sample-barcoded 5' primer served in a second PCR lasting roughly 7 to 12 cycles. TCRdb passed the 5' RACE reads through MiXCR, listing each CDR3 protein once. The profile covers about 800,000 distinct CDR3 sequences, with 20% to 30% appearing a single time and roughly 3.8% taken by the ten largest. Broader study findings: Compared with aged donors, long-lived donors showed fewer expanded clones, suggesting selection.

This sample was shared with a second study, whose subject was T cells of mothers and their children. As reported in that work: Sequencing returned over 9 million TCR beta CDR3 reads per mother and 3 million to 3.5 million per child.

This TCR derives from a boy younger than 18 in good health. Input material: blood.

The CDR3 DNA is TGTGCCAGCAGCTCCCAACCAGGGCAGAAACCCACAGATACGCAGTATTTT. As protein: CASSSQPGQKPTDTQYF. The J gene is TRBJ2-3, the V gene TRBV7-2, with D possibly TRBD1 on 5 matching bases. Germline V lookup: CDR1 SGHTA, CDR2 FQGNSA. The germline V and J ends were trimmed by 4 bases and 2 bases, with 19 bases remaining between them. The CDR3 has 17 residues.